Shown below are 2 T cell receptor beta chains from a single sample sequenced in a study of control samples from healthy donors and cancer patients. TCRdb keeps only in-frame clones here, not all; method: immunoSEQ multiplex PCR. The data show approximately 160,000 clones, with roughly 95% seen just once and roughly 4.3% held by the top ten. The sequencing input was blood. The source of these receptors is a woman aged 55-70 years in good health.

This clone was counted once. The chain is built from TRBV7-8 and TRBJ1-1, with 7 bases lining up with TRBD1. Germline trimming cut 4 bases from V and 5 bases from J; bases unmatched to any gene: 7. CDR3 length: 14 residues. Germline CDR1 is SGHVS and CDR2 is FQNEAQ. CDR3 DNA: TGTGCCAGCAGCTGGCAGGGGGTTGGTACTGAAGCTTTCTTT. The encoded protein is CASSWQGVGTEAFF.

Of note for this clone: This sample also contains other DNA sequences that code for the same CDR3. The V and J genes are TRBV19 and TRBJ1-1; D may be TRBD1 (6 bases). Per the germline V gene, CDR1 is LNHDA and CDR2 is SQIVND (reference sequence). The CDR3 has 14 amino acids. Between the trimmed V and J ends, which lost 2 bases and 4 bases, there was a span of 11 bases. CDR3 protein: CASSITGAGTEAFF. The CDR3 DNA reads TGTGCCAGTAGTATAACGGGGGCAGGCACTGAAGCTTTCTTT.